These T cell receptor beta chains were read from a single sample in a study of cytomegalovirus exposure and HLA in healthy donors. Assay: immunoSEQ multiplex PCR; the TCRdb copy retains only in-frame clones and omits some. The table includes 150,000 to 200,000 clones, 75% to 85% detected once. Sequencing was carried out using PBMCs. The receptors were gathered from a woman under 30 in good health and CMV-seropositive. The CDR3 runs from the conserved cysteine through the conserved F or W. D genes are given only for firm matches. The size field is filled for only some rows; it gives once, few, many or a size class.

size	V	J	D	CDR3	DNA
-	TRBV2	TRBJ1-2	TRBD1	CASSLDRGDGYTF	TGTGCCAGCAGTCTGGACAGGGGAGATGGCTACACCTTC
-	TRBV6-5	TRBJ2-3	TRBD2	CASSYPASGVNTQYF	TGTGCCAGCAGTTATCCTGCTAGCGGGGTAAATACGCAGTATTTT
-	TRBV25-1	TRBJ2-2	-	CASSALGILNTGELFF	TGTGCCAGCAGTGCCCTCGGGATCCTTAACACCGGGGAGCTGTTTTTT
-	TRBV7-2	TRBJ2-5	-	CASSNAWQETQYF	TGTGCCAGCAGCAACGCGTGGCAAGAGACCCAGTACTTC
-	TRBV7-9	TRBJ1-1	-	CASSTLPEAFF	TGTGCCAGCAGCACTCTCCCTGAAGCTTTCTTT
-	TRBV7-6	TRBJ2-5	-	CASSLPRTSLVTETQYF	TGTGCCAGCAGCTTACCCAGAACTAGTTTGGTCACAGAGACCCAGTACTTC
-	TRBV4-1	TRBJ2-3	TRBD1	CASSPPLRDSLYVTQYF	TGCGCCAGCAGCCCCCCCCTTCGGGACAGTCTTTATGTTACGCAGTATTTT
-	TRBV28	TRBJ2-3	-	CASRLSNTQYF	TGTGCCAGCAGACTGTCCAATACGCAGTATTTT
few	TRBV19	TRBJ1-1	TRBD1	CASRSGTGLGATEAFF	TGTGCCAGTAGGTCGGGGACAGGGTTGGGGGCCACTGAAGCTTTCTTT
-	TRBV5-1	TRBJ2-7	-	CASSSTGPLEQYF	TGCGCCAGCAGCTCAACAGGGCCCCTCGAGCAGTACTTC
once	TRBV15	TRBJ2-7	TRBD1	CATSRDYRDRIFSYEQYF	TGTGCCACCAGCAGAGATTACCGGGACAGGATTTTTTCCTACGAGCAGTACTTC
-	TRBV18	TRBJ2-5	TRBD1	CASSPPGQGRTQYF	TGTGCCAGCTCACCTCCGGGACAGGGGAGGACCCAGTACTTC
-	TRBV11-2	TRBJ2-1	TRBD2	CASSQITGGPYNEQFF	TGTGCCAGCAGCCAAATAACGGGGGGGCCGTACAATGAGCAGTTCTTC
few	TRBV7-8	TRBJ1-5	-	CASSQTEQSNQPQHF	TGTGCCAGCAGCCAAACGGAACAGAGCAATCAGCCCCAGCATTTT